The 22 T cell receptor beta chains listed next were all sequenced from one sample in a study of vaccination and CD4 T cells after COVID-19. For these TCRs, the target antigens are not known. Treatment defined: approximately 11-day PBMC culture with coronavirus spike peptide pools or control peptides (ViraFEST assay). An Oncomine TCR Beta short-read assay was used to sequence the DNA from cultured CD4+ T cells. In TCRdb, the PCR reads were re-called with MiXCR into one record per CDR3 protein. The sample yields about 19,000 distinct CDR3 sequences, roughly 24% seen once. The specimen was cultured CD4+ T cells from blood. These receptors were taken from a human donor with COVID-19.

This clonotype turned up a few times. V gene TRBV2 combines with J gene TRBJ2-5, with D possibly matching TRBD1 (6 bases). The V end lost 4 bases, the J end lost 1 base, and 10 bases lay between the germline ends. The CDR3 covers 14 residues. CDR1 and CDR2 from the germline V gene are SNHLY and FYNNEI. The CDR3 region has the DNA TGTGCCAGCAGTGCGTGGACAGCCCAAGAGACCCAGTACTTC. This sequence encodes CASSAWTAQETQYF. Full variable domain (remainder filled in from reference TRBV2 and TRBJ2-5): EPEVTQTPSHQVTQMGQEVILRCVPISNHLYFYWYRQILGQKVEFLVSFYNNEISEKSEIFDDQFSVERPDGSNFTLKIRSTKLEDSAMYFCASSAWTAQETQYFGPGTRLLVL.

About this clonotype itself: A read error may account for a junction end that differs from germline. The chain has TRBV7-7 and TRBJ2-5; tentative D call: TRBD2 (7 bases). The germline CDR1 and CDR2 sequences are SSHAT and FNYEAQ (reference sequence). The CDR3 contains 16 residues. CDR3 sequence reads: CASSLGVGGHGETQYF. The CDR3 coding sequence is TGTGCTAGCAGCCTAGGGGTCGGGGGGCATGGGGAGACCCAGTACTTC.

The V and J genes are TRBV4-3 and TRBJ2-7; D unresolved. CDR3 length equals 14 residues. Germline CDR1 reads LGHNA; CDR2 reads YSLEER. V was cut by 0 bases and J by 2 bases, with 8 bases left in between. The CDR3 sequence: CASSQDRATYEQYF. The CDR3 nucleotides are TGCGCCAGCAGCCAAGATCGAGCCACCTACGAGCAGTACTTC.

This chain uses TRBV7-2 with TRBJ2-6; perhaps D is TRBD1 or TRBD2 (6 bases each). Germline CDR1 SGHTA, CDR2 FQGNSA. There are 16 residues in the CDR3. V was shortened by 5 bases and J by 3 bases, with 14 bases between the two germline ends. The CDR3 loop reads CASSPTGTHGANVLTF. The CDR3 DNA reads as TGTGCCAGCAGCCCTACAGGGACTCATGGGGCCAACGTCCTGACTTTC.

This rearrangement joins TRBV5-4 to TRBJ2-7; TRBD1 agrees at 9 bases. Looked up from germline, CDR1 is SGHNT and CDR2 is YYREEE (reference sequence). This CDR3 spans 15 amino acids. V lost 2 bases to trimming and J lost 1 base; unmatched junction nucleotides: 4. The CDR3 DNA sequence: TGTGCCAGCAGCTTTAGGACAGGGGCGTCCTACGAGCAGTACTTC. Protein product: CASSFRTGASYEQYF.

The sample holds a few counts of this clonotype. The chain has TRBV6-5 and TRBJ1-3; possible D gene TRBD1, 6 bases. CDR3 length equals 14 residues. Trimming pared 0 bases from V and 6 bases from J, leaving 9 bases between. Germline assignment: CDR1 MNHEY and CDR2 SVGAGI. The CDR3 region is CASSYSGHENTIYF. CDR3 bases: TGTGCCAGCAGTTACTCGGGACACGAAAACACCATATATTTT.

Judged by abundance, this clonotype is medium-sized. This rearrangement joins TRBV6-5 to TRBJ2-7; possibly TRBD2 for D (6 bases). Between the trimmed V and J ends, which lost 2 bases and 6 bases, there was a span of 8 bases. The CDR3 is made up of 12 amino acids. Germline V gene data show CDR1 as MNHEY and CDR2 as SVGAGI. The CDR3 DNA reads as TGTGCCAGCAGTTACCTGGAGGGCGAGCAGTACTTC. Translated: CASSYLEGEQYF.

Only a few counts were recorded for this clonotype. The chain couples TRBV7-2 to TRBJ1-2, with TRBD1 matching over 7 bases. The V gene end was trimmed by 4 bases and the J gene end by 2 bases; junction bases not matched to a gene: 1. Germline V gene lookup returns CDR1 SGHTA and CDR2 FQGNSA. This CDR3 spans 13 amino acids. The CDR3 nucleotides read TGTGCCAGCAGCTGGGACAGAAACTATGGCTACACCTTC. This gives the protein CASSWDRNYGYTF.

This clonotype was counted a few times. The chain combines TRBV6-5 with TRBJ2-3; D is uncertain. V gave up 0 bases and J gave up 5 bases, with 3 bases separating them. The CDR3 extends over 12 amino acids. Germline CDR1 and CDR2: MNHEY and SVGAGI. CDR3 DNA sequence: TGTGCCAGCAGTTACTCAGGAGATACGCAGTATTTT. The encoded protein is CASSYSGDTQYF.

This clonotype was counted between two and nine times. The chain couples TRBV19 to TRBJ1-5; 9 bases fit TRBD1. CDR1 is LNHDA and CDR2 is SQIVND in the germline V gene (reference sequence). J was trimmed by 6 bases and V by 3 bases; bases with no gene match: 9. CDR3 length equals 16 residues. The CDR3 region is CASSISGTGGRQPQHF. CDR3 nucleotides: TGTGCCAGTAGTATCTCAGGAACAGGGGGCCGTCAGCCCCAGCATTTT.

This clonotype has just a few counts. V usage is TRBV20-1 and J usage is TRBJ2-7; D is unclear. V gave up 0 bases and J gave up 4 bases, with 16 bases separating them. This CDR3 is built from 15 residues. CDR1 DFQATT and CDR2 SNEGSKA come from the germline V gene (reference sequence). CDR3 bases: TGCAGTGCTAGAGATTCGCGACAAACCTTTTACGAGCAGTACTTC. Translation: CSARDSRQTFYEQYF.

This clonotype was counted between two and nine times. The genes are TRBV27 and TRBJ2-2; 11 nucleotides match TRBD1. The V gene's germline CDR1 is MNHEY and CDR2 SMNVEV (reference sequence). V lost 5 bases, J lost 6 bases, and 11 bases stayed unmatched. This CDR3 comprises 17 residues. The CDR3 sequence: CASSLRTGGRMSGELFF. In DNA, the CDR3 is TGTGCCAGCAGTCTCCGGACAGGGGGCCGTATGTCCGGGGAGCTGTTTTTT.

V is TRBV7-9 and J is TRBJ2-7, with 10 nucleotides matching TRBD1. The V and J ends lost 4 bases and 6 bases, in that order; junction bases with no gene match: 3. The CDR3 is made up of 13 amino acids. The V gene's germline CDR1 is SEHNR and CDR2 FQNEAQ (reference sequence). For the CDR3, the DNA is TGTGCCAGCAGCTCGGACAGGGGGGGCGAGCAGTACTTC. It is translated as CASSSDRGGEQYF.

The CDR3, as DNA: TGTGCCGCGAAGATGAACACTGAAGCTTTCTTT. This codes for CAAKMNTEAFF. This chain uses TRBV6-2 or TRBV6-3 with TRBJ1-1, with D unclear. The CDR3 is made up of 11 amino acids. The germline V gene encodes CDR1 MNHEY and CDR2 SVGEGT. Trimming took off 11 bases at V and 0 bases at J, with 7 bases between the two ends.

This clonotype was picked up a small number of times. The rearrangement links TRBV20-1 to TRBJ2-5; tentatively, D is TRBD1 (5 bases). From germline, CDR1 is DFQATT and CDR2 SNEGSKA (reference sequence). The V end was cut by 6 bases, the J end by 0 bases, with 20 bases between. The CDR3 spans 16 residues. CDR3 DNA: TGCAGTGCCCTATGGACACCAACCCGGTACCAAGAGACCCAGTACTTC. This sequence encodes CSALWTPTRYQETQYF.

This clonotype is labeled as medium-sized. The J gene is TRBJ1-5, the V gene TRBV28; possibly TRBD1 for D (5 bases). CDR1 and CDR2 from the germline V gene are MDHEN and SYDVKM. V was pared by 3 bases and J by 3 bases, with 21 bases between. This CDR3 contains 18 residues. CDR3 sequence (DNA): TGTGCCAGCAGTTTCTTGTTACTTGAGACAGCGTACAATCAGCCCCAGCATTTT. This encodes CASSFLLLETAYNQPQHF.

This chain connects TRBV7-2 to TRBJ2-7, with 8 bases fitting TRBD2. V dropped 9 bases and J dropped 3; count of bases not matched to a gene: 1. Looked up from germline, CDR1 is SGHTA and CDR2 is FQGNSA. The CDR3 runs 11 residues. This CDR3 is CASSGVYEQYF. The CDR3 DNA reads as TGTGCCAGTAGCGGGGTCTACGAGCAGTACTTC.

This sequence joins TRBV20-1 and TRBJ2-7; 12 bases are a match to TRBD2. The V and J ends lost 6 bases and 1 base, in that order; junction bases with no gene match: 7. Germline CDR1 and CDR2: DFQATT and SNEGSKA (reference sequence). This CDR3 is 15 amino acids long. In DNA form, the CDR3 reads TGCAGTGCCAACTCACTAGCGGGGGGTTCCTACGAGCAGTACTTC. It is translated as CSANSLAGGSYEQYF.

By sample share, this clonotype is medium-sized (0.01 to 0.1%). The chain carries TRBV20-1 and TRBJ1-5; D is perhaps TRBD1 (5 bases). Germline V gene data show CDR1 as DFQATT and CDR2 as SNEGSKA (reference sequence). The CDR3 is 13 residues long. CDR3 region: CTASQGVGQPQHF. The CDR3 nucleotides read TGCACCGCTAGCCAGGGAGTGGGTCAGCCCCAGCATTTT.

The gene calls are TRBV5-1 and TRBJ2-2; 7 bases are a match to TRBD1. Germline-derived CDR1 and CDR2 are SGHRS and YFSETQ. The CDR3 covers 18 residues. V was clipped by 0 bases and J by 0 bases; unmatched bases: 8. The CDR3 loop reads CASSLEGGANANTGELFF. CDR3 coding DNA: TGCGCCAGCAGCTTGGAAGGGGGCGCAAACGCGAACACCGGGGAGCTGTTTTTT.

The chain recombines TRBV11-2 with TRBJ2-1; possibly TRBD1 or TRBD2 for D (5 bases each). The CDR3 loop spans 18 amino acids. Germline V gives CDR1 SGHAT, CDR2 FQNNGV. Trimming took off 2 bases at V and 0 bases at J, with 17 bases between the two ends. This CDR3 is CASSLLGVGVGSYNEQFF. The CDR3 coding sequence is TGTGCCAGCAGCTTATTAGGGGTCGGGGTAGGCTCCTACAATGAGCAGTTCTTC. Together with reference TRBV11-2 and TRBJ2-1, the CDR3 gives the full variable domain: EAGVAQSPRYKIIEKRQSVAFWCNPISGHATLYWYQQILGQGPKLLIQFQNNGVVDDSQLPKDRFSAERLKGVDSTLKIQPAKLEDSAVYLCASSLLGVGVGSYNEQFFGPGTRLTVL.

V is TRBV5-3 and J is TRBJ1-5; D uncertain. TRBV5-3 is known as an ORF, though its function is uncertain. V dropped 2 bases and J dropped 9 bases, with 21 bases sitting between them. There are 16 residues in the CDR3. The DNA of the CDR3 is TGTGCCAGAAGCTTAGCGGGGTCTCTGACGGATCCGCCCCAGCATTTT. It encodes CARSLAGSLTDPPQHF.